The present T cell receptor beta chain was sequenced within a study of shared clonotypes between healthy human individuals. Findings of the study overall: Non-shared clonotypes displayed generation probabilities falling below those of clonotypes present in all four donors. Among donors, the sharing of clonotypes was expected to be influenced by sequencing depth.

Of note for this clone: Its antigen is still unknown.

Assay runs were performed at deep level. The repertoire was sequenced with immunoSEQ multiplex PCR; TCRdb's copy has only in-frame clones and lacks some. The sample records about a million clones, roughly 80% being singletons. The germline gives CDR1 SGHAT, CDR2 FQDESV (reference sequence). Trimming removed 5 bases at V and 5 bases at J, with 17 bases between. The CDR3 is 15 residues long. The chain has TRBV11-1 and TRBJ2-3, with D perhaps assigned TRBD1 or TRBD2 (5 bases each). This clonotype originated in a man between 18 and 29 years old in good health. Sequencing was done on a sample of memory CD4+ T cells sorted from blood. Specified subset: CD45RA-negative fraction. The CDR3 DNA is TGTGCCAGCAGCCCAGATGGGGCCCGGGGAGATACGCAGTATTTT. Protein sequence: CASSPDGARGDTQYF.